Each of the 11 T cell receptor beta chains below was sequenced from the same sample in a study of cytomegalovirus exposure and HLA in healthy donors. Vbeta (60) and Jbeta (13) primers were used in the PCR. This table comes from immunoSEQ multiplex PCR, and its TCRdb copy is limited to in-frame clones, with some not included. The data contain about 210,000 clones, about 81% of them singletons. Sequences were obtained from PBMCs. The receptors stem from a middle-aged man in good health and CMV-seropositive.

The rearrangement uses TRBV7-8 and TRBJ1-6; weak D call: TRBD1 (5 bases). V was pared by 8 bases and J by 7 bases, with 15 bases between. Germline CDR1 SGHVS, CDR2 FQNEAQ. The CDR3 is 14 residues long. CDR3 protein: CASRAGTGNSPLHF. Here the CDR3 DNA reads TGTGCCAGCCGGGCGGGGACGGGCAATTCACCCCTCCACTTT.

The J gene is TRBJ1-1, the V gene TRBV5-5, with D perhaps matching TRBD1 (5 bases). Trimming cost V 0 bases and J 1 base, with 7 bases left between them. CDR1 and CDR2 from the germline V gene are SGHKS and YYEKEE (reference sequence). The CDR3 loop spans 14 amino acids. The CDR3 protein is CASSLEGQNTEAFF. CDR3 in DNA: TGTGCCAGCAGCTTGGAGGGGCAGAACACTGAAGCTTTCTTT.

This chain connects TRBV28 to TRBJ1-5, with 9 bases fitting TRBD1. In germline, CDR1 is MDHEN, CDR2 SYDVKM. V lost 3 bases to trimming and J lost 5 bases; unmatched junction nucleotides: 5. This CDR3 is built from 15 residues. CDR3 nucleotides: TGTGCCAGCAGTTTGCCGGGACAGGGATATCAGCCCCAGCATTTT. Translated, it gives CASSLPGQGYQPQHF.

V is TRBV6-5 and J is TRBJ2-3; D uncertain. Per germline, CDR1 MNHEY and CDR2 SVGAGI. The CDR3 spans 13 residues. Trimming removed 0 bases at V and 7 bases at J, with 8 bases between. Here the CDR3 DNA reads TGTGCCAGCAGTTACTCTACAGAATATACGCAGTATTTT. Translated, it gives CASSYSTEYTQYF.

This chain connects TRBV7-9 to TRBJ2-7; 10 positions agree with TRBD1. CDR3 length: 13 amino acids. From germline, CDR1 is SEHNR and CDR2 FQNEAQ (reference sequence). With V trimmed by 5 bases and J by 5 bases, 3 bases remained unmatched. CDR3 amino acids: CASSMTGGDEQYF. The CDR3 DNA is TGTGCCAGCAGCATGACAGGGGGCGACGAGCAGTACTTC. The full variable domain, with the rest looked up from reference TRBV7-9 and TRBJ2-7, is DTGVSQNPRHKITKRGQNVTFRCDPISEHNRLYWYRQTLGQGPEFLTYFQNEAQLEKSRLLSDRFSAERPKGSFSTLEIQRTEQGDSAMYLCASSMTGGDEQYFGPGTRLTVT.

The rearrangement uses TRBV6-5 and TRBJ2-3; 7 bases match TRBD1. The V segment lost 10 bases and the J segment 4 bases; nucleotides outside the gene matches: 11. Germline V lookup: CDR1 MNHEY, CDR2 SVGAGI. The CDR3 covers 14 residues. CDR3 sequence reads: CAIKKRGLADTQYF. The CDR3 DNA is TGTGCCATCAAGAAAAGGGGGCTGGCAGATACGCAGTATTTT.

V gene TRBV19 combines with J gene TRBJ2-4, with D possibly being TRBD1 (5 bases). V was trimmed by 4 bases and J by 3 bases, leaving 13 bases between them. Per the germline V gene, CDR1 is LNHDA and CDR2 is SQIVND (reference sequence). This CDR3 has 15 residues. The CDR3 DNA follows: TGTGCCAGTAGTACTCAGGGATTGTACAAAAACATTCAGTACTTC. Translating it yields CASSTQGLYKNIQYF.

The chain joins TRBV6-5 to TRBJ1-1, with a weak D call TRBD1 (6 bases). Germline CDR1 reads MNHEY; CDR2 reads SVGAGI. CDR3 length: 16 residues. V was trimmed by 4 bases and J by 4 bases, leaving 19 bases between them. CDR3 in DNA: TGTGCCAGCAGTTCAAACCCCACAGGGTCGACCACTGAAGCTTTCTTT. Encoded protein: CASSSNPTGSTTEAFF.

The chain has TRBV25-1 and TRBJ2-2; 10 positions match TRBD2. V was pared by 5 bases and J by 5 bases, with 11 bases of the junction left unmatched. Germline values: CDR1 MGHDK, CDR2 SYGVNS. The CDR3 extends over 17 amino acids. DNA of the CDR3: TGTGCCAGCAGTCGTAACCAGCGGGAGGGCCCGACCGGGGAGCTGTTTTTT. It specifies CASSRNQREGPTGELFF.

This clone was observed once. The chain uses TRBV29-1 and TRBJ2-1, with D tentatively TRBD2 (6 bases). The V gene lost 4 bases and the J gene lost 6 bases, with 10 bases spanning the gap. The germline V gene has CDR1 SQVTM and CDR2 ANQGSEA. The CDR3 has 12 residues. Written as DNA, the CDR3 is TGCAGCGTTGTGGTTAGCGGCAATGAGCAGTTCTTC. Translation: CSVVVSGNEQFF.

The chain links TRBV9 to TRBJ2-1; 8 nucleotides line up with TRBD1. CDR1 SGDLS and CDR2 YYNGEE come from the germline V gene. Trimming took 3 bases from V and 3 from J; bases not matched to a gene: 5. CDR3 length equals 15 residues. The chain's CDR3 is CASSGGQGHYNEQFF. The CDR3 DNA sequence: TGTGCCAGCAGCGGCGGACAGGGACACTACAATGAGCAGTTCTTC.